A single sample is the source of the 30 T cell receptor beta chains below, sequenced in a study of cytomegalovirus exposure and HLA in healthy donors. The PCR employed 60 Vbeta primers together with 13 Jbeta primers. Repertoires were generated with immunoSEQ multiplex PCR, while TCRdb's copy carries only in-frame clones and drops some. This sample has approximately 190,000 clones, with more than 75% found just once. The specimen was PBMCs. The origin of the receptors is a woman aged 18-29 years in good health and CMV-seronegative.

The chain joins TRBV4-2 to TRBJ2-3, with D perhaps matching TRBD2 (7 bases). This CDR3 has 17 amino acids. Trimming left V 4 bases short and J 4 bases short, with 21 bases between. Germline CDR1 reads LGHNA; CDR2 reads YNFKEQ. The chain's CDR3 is CASSLQKGGGPSDTQYF. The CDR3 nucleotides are TGTGCCAGCAGCCTTCAAAAAGGGGGAGGGCCCTCAGATACGCAGTATTTT.

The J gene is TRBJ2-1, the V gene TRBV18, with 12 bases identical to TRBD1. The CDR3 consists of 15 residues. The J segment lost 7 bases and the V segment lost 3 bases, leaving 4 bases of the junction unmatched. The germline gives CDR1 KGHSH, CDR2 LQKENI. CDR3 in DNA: TGTGCCAGCTCACCGGGGACAGGGGGCCGTAATGAGCAGTTCTTC. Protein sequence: CASSPGTGGRNEQFF.

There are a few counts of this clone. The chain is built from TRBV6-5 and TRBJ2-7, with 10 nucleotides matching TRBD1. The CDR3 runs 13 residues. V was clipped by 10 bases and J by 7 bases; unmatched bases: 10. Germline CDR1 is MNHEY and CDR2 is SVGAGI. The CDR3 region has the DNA TGTGCCACCTCGGGGACAGGGGTAGGAGAGCAGTACTTC. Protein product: CATSGTGVGEQYF.

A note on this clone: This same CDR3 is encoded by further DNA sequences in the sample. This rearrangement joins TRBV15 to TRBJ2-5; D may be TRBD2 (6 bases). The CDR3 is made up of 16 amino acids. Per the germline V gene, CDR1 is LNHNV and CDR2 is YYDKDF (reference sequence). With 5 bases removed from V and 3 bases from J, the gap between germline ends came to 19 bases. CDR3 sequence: CATSASGTGTEETQYF. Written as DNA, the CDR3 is TGTGCCACCAGCGCCTCCGGGACGGGGACTGAAGAGACCCAGTACTTC.

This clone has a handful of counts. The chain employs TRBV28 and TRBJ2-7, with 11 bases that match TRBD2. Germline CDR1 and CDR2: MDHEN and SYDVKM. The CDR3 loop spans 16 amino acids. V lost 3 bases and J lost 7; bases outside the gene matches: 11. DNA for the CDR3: TGTGCCAGCAGTTTCCCCCCACTAGCGGGAGTTTCGGAGCAGTACTTC. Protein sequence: CASSFPPLAGVSEQYF.

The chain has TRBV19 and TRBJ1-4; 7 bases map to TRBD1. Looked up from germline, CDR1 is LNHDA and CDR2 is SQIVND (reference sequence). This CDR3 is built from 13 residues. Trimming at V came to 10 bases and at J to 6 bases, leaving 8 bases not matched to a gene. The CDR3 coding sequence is TGTGCCACCAGAGGGGACAGCCATGAAAAACTGTTTTTT. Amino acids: CATRGDSHEKLFF.

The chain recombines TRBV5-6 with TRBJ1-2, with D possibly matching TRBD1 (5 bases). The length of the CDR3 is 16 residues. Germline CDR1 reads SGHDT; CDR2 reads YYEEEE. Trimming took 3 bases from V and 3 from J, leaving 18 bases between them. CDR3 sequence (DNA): TGTGCCAGCAGCTGGCAGGAGGGGTGGGTCGACTATGGCTACACCTTC. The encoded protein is CASSWQEGWVDYGYTF.

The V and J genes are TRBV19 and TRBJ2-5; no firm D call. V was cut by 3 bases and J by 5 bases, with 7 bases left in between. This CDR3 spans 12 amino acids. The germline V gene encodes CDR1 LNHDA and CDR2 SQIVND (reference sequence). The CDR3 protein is CASSIAGETQYF. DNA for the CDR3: TGTGCCAGTAGTATTGCCGGGGAGACCCAGTACTTC.

The CDR3 DNA reads TGTGCCAGCGGGGGGAGGGTGTTATCCTACGAGCAGTACTTC. It specifies CASGGRVLSYEQYF. The chain joins TRBV6-1 to TRBJ2-7, with TRBD2 matching 7 bases. CDR3 length: 14 amino acids. J was trimmed by 1 base and V by 8 bases; bases with no gene match: 8. CDR1 and CDR2 (germline): MNHNS, SASEGT.

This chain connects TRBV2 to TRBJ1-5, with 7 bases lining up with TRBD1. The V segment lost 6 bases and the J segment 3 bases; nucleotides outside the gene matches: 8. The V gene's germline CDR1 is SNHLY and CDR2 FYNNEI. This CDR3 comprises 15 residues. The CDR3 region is CASRTGTALNQPQHF. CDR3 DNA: TGTGCCAGCAGGACCGGGACAGCCCTCAATCAGCCCCAGCATTTT.

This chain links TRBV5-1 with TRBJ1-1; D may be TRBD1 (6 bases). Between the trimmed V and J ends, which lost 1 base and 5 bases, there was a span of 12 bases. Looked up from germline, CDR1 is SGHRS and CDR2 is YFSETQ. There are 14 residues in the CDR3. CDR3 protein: CASSLQGWKTEAFF. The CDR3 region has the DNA TGCGCCAGCAGCTTGCAGGGGTGGAAGACTGAAGCTTTCTTT.

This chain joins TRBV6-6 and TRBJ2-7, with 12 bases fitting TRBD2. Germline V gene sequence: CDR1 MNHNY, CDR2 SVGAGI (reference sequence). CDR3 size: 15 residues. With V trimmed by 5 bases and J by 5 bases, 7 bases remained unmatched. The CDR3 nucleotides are TGTGCCAGCAGTGGTGAGGGACTAGCGGGCAACGAGCAGTACTTC. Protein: CASSGEGLAGNEQYF.

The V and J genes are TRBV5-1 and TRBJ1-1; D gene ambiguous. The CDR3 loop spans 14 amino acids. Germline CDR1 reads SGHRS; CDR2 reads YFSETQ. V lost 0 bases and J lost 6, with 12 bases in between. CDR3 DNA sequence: TGCGCCAGCAGCTTGGATTTAAGTGCGCCTGAAGCTTTCTTT. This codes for CASSLDLSAPEAFF.

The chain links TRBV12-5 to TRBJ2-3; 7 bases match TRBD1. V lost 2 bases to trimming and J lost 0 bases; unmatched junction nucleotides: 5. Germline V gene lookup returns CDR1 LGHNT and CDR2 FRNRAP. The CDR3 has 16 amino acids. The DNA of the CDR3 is TGTGCTAGTGGTTTGACCCGGGACAGCAGCACAGATACGCAGTATTTT. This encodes CASGLTRDSSTDTQYF.

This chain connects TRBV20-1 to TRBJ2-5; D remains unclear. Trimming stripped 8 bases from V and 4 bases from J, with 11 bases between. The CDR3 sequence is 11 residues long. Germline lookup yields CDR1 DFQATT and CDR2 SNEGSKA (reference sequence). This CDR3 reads CSTRLSETQYF. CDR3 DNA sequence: TGCAGTACCCGGTTATCAGAGACCCAGTACTTC.

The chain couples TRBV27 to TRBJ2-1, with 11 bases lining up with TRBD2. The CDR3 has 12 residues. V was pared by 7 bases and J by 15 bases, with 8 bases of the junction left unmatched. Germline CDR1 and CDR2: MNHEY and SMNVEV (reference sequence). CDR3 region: CASKVAGGPRFF. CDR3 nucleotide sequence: TGTGCCAGCAAGGTAGCGGGAGGGCCCCGGTTCTTC.

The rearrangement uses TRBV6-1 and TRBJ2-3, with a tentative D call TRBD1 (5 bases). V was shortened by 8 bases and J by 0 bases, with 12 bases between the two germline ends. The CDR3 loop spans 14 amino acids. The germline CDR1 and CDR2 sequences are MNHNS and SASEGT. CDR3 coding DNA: TGTGCCAGCGGTAGGGGCTCTAGCACAGATACGCAGTATTTT. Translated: CASGRGSSTDTQYF.

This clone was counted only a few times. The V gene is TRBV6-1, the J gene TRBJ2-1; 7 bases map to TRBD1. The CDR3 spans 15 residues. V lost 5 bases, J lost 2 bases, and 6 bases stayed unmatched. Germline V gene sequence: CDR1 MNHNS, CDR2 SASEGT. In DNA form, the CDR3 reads TGTGCCAGCAGTAACAGGGGAAGGACCTACAATGAGCAGTTCTTC. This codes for CASSNRGRTYNEQFF.

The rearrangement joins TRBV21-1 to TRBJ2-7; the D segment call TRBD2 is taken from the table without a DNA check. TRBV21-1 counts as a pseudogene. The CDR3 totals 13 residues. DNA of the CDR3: TGTGCCAGCAGCGAAGGCCTATCCTACGAGCAGTACTTC. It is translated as CASSEGLSYEQYF.

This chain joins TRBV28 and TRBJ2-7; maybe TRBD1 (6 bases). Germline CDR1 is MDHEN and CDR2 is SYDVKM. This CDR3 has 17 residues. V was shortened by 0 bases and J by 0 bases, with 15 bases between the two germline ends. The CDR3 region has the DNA TGTGCCAGCAGTTTATGGCTATCTCAGGGGACCTCCTACGAGCAGTACTTC. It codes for CASSLWLSQGTSYEQYF.

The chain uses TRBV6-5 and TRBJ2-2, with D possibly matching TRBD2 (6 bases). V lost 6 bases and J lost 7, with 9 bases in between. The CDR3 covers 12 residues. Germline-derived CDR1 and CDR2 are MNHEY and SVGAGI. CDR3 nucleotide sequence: TGTGCCAGCAGGTTGGGGGGCGGGGAGCTGTTTTTT. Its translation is CASRLGGGELFF.

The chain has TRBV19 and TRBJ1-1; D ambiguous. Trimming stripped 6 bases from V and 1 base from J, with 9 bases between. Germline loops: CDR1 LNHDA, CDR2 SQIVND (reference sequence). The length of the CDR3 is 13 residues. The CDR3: CASSLDTNTEAFF. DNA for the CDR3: TGTGCCAGTAGCCTCGACACGAACACTGAAGCTTTCTTT.

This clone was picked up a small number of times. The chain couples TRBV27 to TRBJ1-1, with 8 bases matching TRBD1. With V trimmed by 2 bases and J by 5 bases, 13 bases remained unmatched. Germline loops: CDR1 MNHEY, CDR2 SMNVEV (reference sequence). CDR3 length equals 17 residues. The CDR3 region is CASSLDEGRGRGTEAFF. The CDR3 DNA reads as TGTGCCAGCAGTTTAGATGAGGGCAGGGGGCGCGGAACTGAAGCTTTCTTT.

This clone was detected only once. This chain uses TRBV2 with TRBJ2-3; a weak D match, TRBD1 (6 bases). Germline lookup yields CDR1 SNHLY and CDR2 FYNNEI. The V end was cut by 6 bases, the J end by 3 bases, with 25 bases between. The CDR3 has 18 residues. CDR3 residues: CASSPGSLAGEGTDTQYF. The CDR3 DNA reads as TGTGCCAGCAGCCCGGGTTCACTGGCAGGGGAAGGTACAGATACGCAGTATTTT.

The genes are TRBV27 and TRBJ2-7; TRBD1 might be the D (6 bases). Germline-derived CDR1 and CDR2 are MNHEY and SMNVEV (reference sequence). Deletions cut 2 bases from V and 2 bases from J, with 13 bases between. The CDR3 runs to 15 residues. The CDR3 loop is CASSLNVGAAYEQYF. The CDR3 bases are TGTGCCAGCAGTTTAAACGTGGGGGCAGCCTACGAGCAGTACTTC.

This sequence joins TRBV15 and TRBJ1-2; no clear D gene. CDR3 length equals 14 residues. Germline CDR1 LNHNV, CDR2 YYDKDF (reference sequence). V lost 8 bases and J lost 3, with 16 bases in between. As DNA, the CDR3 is TGTGCCACCGCTAGATCACAAAATGACTATGGCTACACCTTC. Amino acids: CATARSQNDYGYTF. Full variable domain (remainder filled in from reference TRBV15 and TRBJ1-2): DAMVIQNPRYQVTQFGKPVTLSCSQTLNHNVMYWYQQKSSQAPKLLFHYYDKDFNNEADTPDNFQSRRPNTSFCFLDIRSPGLGDTAMYLCATARSQNDYGYTFGSGTRLTVV.

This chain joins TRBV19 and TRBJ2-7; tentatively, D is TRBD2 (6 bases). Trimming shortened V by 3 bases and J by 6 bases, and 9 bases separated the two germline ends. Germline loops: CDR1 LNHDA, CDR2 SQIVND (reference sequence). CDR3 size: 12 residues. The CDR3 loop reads CASSIGGTEQYF. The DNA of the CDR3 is TGTGCCAGTAGTATCGGGGGTACCGAGCAGTACTTC.

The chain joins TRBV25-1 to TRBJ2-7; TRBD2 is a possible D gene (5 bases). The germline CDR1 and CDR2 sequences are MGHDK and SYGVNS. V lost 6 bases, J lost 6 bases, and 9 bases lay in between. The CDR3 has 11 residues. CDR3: CASRDWGEQYF. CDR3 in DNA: TGTGCCAGCAGGGACTGGGGCGAGCAGTACTTC.

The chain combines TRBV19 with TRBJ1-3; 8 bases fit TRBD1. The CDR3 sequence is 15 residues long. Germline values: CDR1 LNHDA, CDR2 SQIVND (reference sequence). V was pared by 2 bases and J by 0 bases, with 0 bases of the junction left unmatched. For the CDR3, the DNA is TGTGCCAGTAGTATACAGGGGGCCTCTGGAAACACCATATATTTT. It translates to CASSIQGASGNTIYF.

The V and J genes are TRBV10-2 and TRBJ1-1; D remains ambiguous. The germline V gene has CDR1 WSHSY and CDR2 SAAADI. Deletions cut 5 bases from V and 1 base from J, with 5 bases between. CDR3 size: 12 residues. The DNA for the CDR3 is TGCGCCAGCAGTTTCGGGAACACTGAAGCTTTCTTT. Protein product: CASSFGNTEAFF.